This T cell receptor beta chain stems from a study of blood T cells in healthy people across ages. Combining a sample-barcoded 5' primer with a J-beta primer mix, a second PCR ran for roughly 6 to 12 cycles. Each single sample gave us at least 3 million CDR3-containing paired-end reads. TCRdb re-analysed the 5' RACE reads in MiXCR, keeping a single row per CDR3 protein. The sample yields approximately 1.5 million distinct CDR3 sequences, 35% to 45% seen once. V gave up 4 bases and J gave up 0 bases, with 13 bases separating them. The CDR3 covers 16 residues. Germline V gene sequence: CDR1 LNHDA, CDR2 SQIVND (reference sequence).

Sequenced material: blood. This receptor was obtained from a woman aged 18-30 years in good health. The chain combines TRBV19 with TRBJ2-1; possible D gene TRBD1, 5 bases. The CDR3 spells CASSTDSGFSYNEQFF. The CDR3 coding sequence is TGTGCCAGTAGTACCGATTCAGGGTTCTCCTACAATGAGCAGTTCTTC. Full variable domain (remainder filled in from reference TRBV19 and TRBJ2-1): DGGITQSPKYLFRKEGQNVTLSCEQNLNHDAMYWYRQDPGQGLRLIYYSQIVNDFQKGDIAEGYSVSREKKESFPLTVTSAQKNPTAFYLCASSTDSGFSYNEQFFGPGTRLTVL.